The present T cell receptor (beta chain) was sequenced within a study of radiation and T cells in renal cell carcinoma. General study findings and limits: From baseline, blood top tumor clonotypes peaked at 2 weeks post-radiation.

The data were produced by immunoSEQ multiplex PCR, yet TCRdb's version contains in-frame clones alone and is incomplete. The table includes fewer than 80,000 clones, approximately 82% detected once. This CDR3 contains 16 residues. Germline V gene data show CDR1 as LGHNA and CDR2 as YNFKEQ. Unmatched junction bases numbered 8, after V lost 3 bases and J lost 7 bases. About this clone itself: Its antigen remains unidentified.

Time point in this sample: blood 4 weeks post-SBRT, at nephrectomy. Treatment defined: 15 Gy SBRT to primary tumor, nephrectomy 4 weeks later. Nephrectomy followed 15 Gy stereotactic body radiation by 4 weeks. After SBRT, blood was collected at 2 and 4 weeks, plus baseline. Clear cell pathology was present in this patient's renal cell carcinoma. This clonotype originated in a woman aged 55-69 years with renal cell carcinoma. The source material was blood, sampled from a patient whose treatment included radiotherapy and nephrectomy. The chain uses TRBV4-2 and TRBJ2-2; TRBD1 aligns across 10 bases. The CDR3 loop is CASSQRQGAPNGELFF. The CDR3 DNA follows: TGTGCCAGCAGCCAGAGACAGGGGGCGCCGAACGGGGAGCTGTTTTTT.